One sample yielded the 27 T cell receptor beta chains listed below, sequenced in a study of cytomegalovirus exposure and HLA in healthy donors. PCR involved 60 Vbeta and 13 Jbeta primers. Clones were sequenced by immunoSEQ multiplex PCR, and TCRdb holds only the in-frame ones, with some missing. The repertoire shows under 95,000 clones; the top ten hold 0.58%. Sequenced: PBMCs. The source of these receptors is a man aged 45 to 65 in good health and CMV-seronegative.

The chain links TRBV28 to TRBJ2-7, with D perhaps TRBD1 (6 bases). The CDR3 is 14 residues long. Germline V CDR1 and CDR2: MDHEN, SYDVKM. V was clipped by 2 bases and J by 3 bases, with 11 bases between them. The CDR3 DNA is TGTGCCAGCAGTTTAACAGGGCAAAACTACGAGCAGTACTTC. Protein: CASSLTGQNYEQYF.

The rearrangement links TRBV5-4 to TRBJ2-3, with D perhaps TRBD2 (6 bases). This CDR3 comprises 14 residues. Per the germline V gene, CDR1 is SGHNT and CDR2 is YYREEE (reference sequence). V lost 0 bases to trimming and J lost 4 bases, with 9 bases between them. CDR3 region: CASSLAGVSDTQYF. CDR3 DNA sequence: TGTGCCAGCAGCTTGGCGGGGGTCTCAGATACGCAGTATTTT.

The chain employs TRBV27 and TRBJ2-7, with 7 bases fitting TRBD2. This CDR3 is built from 17 residues. Germline CDR1 reads MNHEY; CDR2 reads SMNVEV (reference sequence). Trimming cost V 0 bases and J 2 bases; bases outside gene matches: 10. The CDR3 loop is CASSLSPGGENTYEQYF. The DNA of the CDR3 is TGTGCCAGCAGTTTATCGCCGGGGGGTGAGAATACCTACGAGCAGTACTTC.

The chain employs TRBV29-1 and TRBJ2-7; D gene uncertain. The CDR3 consists of 13 residues. Germline V gene sequence: CDR1 SQVTM, CDR2 ANQGSEA. The V end was cut by 1 base, the J end by 2 bases, with 9 bases between. CDR3 residues: CSVEVDNAYEQYF. In DNA, the CDR3 is TGCAGCGTTGAAGTAGACAACGCCTACGAGCAGTACTTC.

The V and J genes are TRBV10-1 and TRBJ1-1, with 8 bases matching TRBD1. With V trimmed by 6 bases and J by 1 base, 1 base remained unmatched. CDR3 length: 13 residues. The germline V gene encodes CDR1 WNHNN and CDR2 SYGVQD (reference sequence). CDR3 DNA: TGCGCCAGCAGGGGACAGGAGAACACTGAAGCTTTCTTT. It specifies CASRGQENTEAFF.

V usage is TRBV5-4 and J usage is TRBJ2-7, with a weak D call TRBD2 (6 bases). There are 15 residues in the CDR3. CDR1 is SGHNT, CDR2 YYREEE, per germline (reference sequence). Trimming cost V 0 bases and J 3 bases, with 13 bases left between them. In nucleotides, the CDR3 is TGTGCCAGCAGCTTGGATGGGGGACTCGACTACGAGCAGTACTTC. As protein: CASSLDGGLDYEQYF.

This chain links TRBV28 with TRBJ2-7, with unresolved D. Looked up from germline, CDR1 is MDHEN and CDR2 is SYDVKM. Trimming removed 5 bases at V and 3 bases at J, with 17 bases between. The CDR3 contains 15 residues. CDR3 amino acids: CASSPSVGRRYEQYF. In DNA, the CDR3 is TGTGCCAGCAGTCCGTCGGTTGGCAGGCGCTACGAGCAGTACTTC.

The chain carries TRBV18 and TRBJ2-3; D uncertain. CDR1 is KGHSH, CDR2 LQKENI, per germline. Trimming pared 1 base from V and 2 bases from J, leaving 4 bases between. This CDR3 has 13 amino acids. CDR3 protein: CASSPLNTDTQYF. For the CDR3, the DNA is TGTGCCAGCTCACCACTCAACACAGATACGCAGTATTTT.

In DNA form, the CDR3 reads TGCAGTGCTAACCGGGAGTCTGGCTACACCTTC. Its translation is CSANRESGYTF. V and J are TRBV20-1 and TRBJ1-2; no definite D call. The germline V and J ends were trimmed by 4 bases and 7 bases, with 10 bases remaining between them. Germline values: CDR1 DFQATT, CDR2 SNEGSKA (reference sequence). This CDR3 comprises 11 residues.

The rearrangement links TRBV5-4 to TRBJ1-2, with 9 bases aligning to TRBD1. In germline, CDR1 is SGHNT, CDR2 YYREEE (reference sequence). The CDR3 runs 17 residues. V lost 3 bases and J lost 4; bases outside the gene matches: 13. CDR3 in DNA: TGTGCCAGCAGCTGGGCCCTGGACAGGGGCACTGCCTATGGCTACACCTTC. Its protein is CASSWALDRGTAYGYTF.

The chain couples TRBV6-6 to TRBJ2-3; a possible D gene is TRBD2 (5 bases). This CDR3 has 14 residues. Germline CDR1 MNHNY, CDR2 SVGAGI (reference sequence). Trimming removed 2 bases from V and 1 base from J, with 7 bases in between. In nucleotides, the CDR3 is TGTGCCAGCAGTTACGAGGGTGGCACAGATACGCAGTATTTT. Its translation: CASSYEGGTDTQYF.

V gene TRBV19 combines with J gene TRBJ1-5; D unresolved. The CDR3 has 14 amino acids. V lost 6 bases, J lost 7 bases, and 16 bases lay in between. In germline, CDR1 is LNHDA, CDR2 SQIVND (reference sequence). The CDR3 here is CASRLEKRGQPQHF. The CDR3 DNA sequence: TGTGCCAGTAGACTGGAGAAGCGAGGACAGCCCCAGCATTTT.

V usage is TRBV5-1 and J usage is TRBJ1-5, with D perhaps TRBD1 (6 bases). The CDR3 has 15 amino acids. Trimming shortened V by 4 bases and J by 0 bases, and 11 bases separated the two germline ends. CDR1 SGHRS and CDR2 YFSETQ come from the germline V gene. The CDR3 is CASSPGQLSNQPQHF. CDR3 bases: TGCGCCAGCAGCCCTGGACAGCTTAGCAATCAGCCCCAGCATTTT. Based on the CDR3 plus reference TRBV5-1 and TRBJ1-5, the full variable domain is KAGVTQTPRYLIKTRGQQVTLSCSPISGHRSVSWYQQTPGQGLQFLFEYFSETQRNKGNFPGRFSGRQFSNSRSEMNVSTLELGDSALYLCASSPGQLSNQPQHFGDGTRLSIL.

The chain has TRBV7-2 and TRBJ2-5, with D perhaps matching TRBD1 (6 bases). Germline CDR1 SGHTA, CDR2 FQGNSA. V dropped 5 bases and J dropped 5 bases, with 15 bases sitting between them. CDR3 length: 14 amino acids. CDR3 residues: CASSPRTEIETQYF. CDR3 DNA sequence: TGTGCCAGCAGCCCGCGGACAGAAATCGAGACCCAGTACTTC.

This chain links TRBV5-6 with TRBJ1-2, with a tentative D call TRBD1 (6 bases). Germline loops: CDR1 SGHDT, CDR2 YYEEEE. V lost 0 bases, J lost 8 bases, and 14 bases lay in between. The CDR3 totals 14 residues. The CDR3 sequence is CASSLVVRGAGYTF. The CDR3 coding sequence is TGTGCCAGCAGCTTGGTGGTCAGGGGAGCCGGCTACACCTTC. The variable domain in full, with the rest retrieved from reference TRBV5-6 and TRBJ1-2, is DAGVTQSPTHLIKTRGQQVTLRCSPKSGHDTVSWYQQALGQGPQFIFQYYEEEERQRGNFPDRFSGHQFPNYSSELNVNALLLGDSALYLCASSLVVRGAGYTFGSGTRLTVV.

V is TRBV14 and J is TRBJ1-6, with 8 bases that match TRBD1. Trimming took 0 bases from V and 3 from J; bases not matched to a gene: 4. Germline V CDR1 and CDR2: SGHDN, FVKESK. The length of the CDR3 is 17 residues. The CDR3 here is CASSQERDRGYNSPLHF. CDR3 DNA: TGTGCCAGCAGCCAAGAGAGAGACAGGGGCTATAATTCACCCCTCCACTTT.

The V call is TRBV9, the J call TRBJ1-6; D might be TRBD1 (5 bases). The CDR3 is 16 residues long. Germline V gene sequence: CDR1 SGDLS, CDR2 YYNGEE. V was pared by 1 base and J by 5 bases, with 13 bases between. The CDR3 spells CASSVQGADNNSPLHF. In DNA form, the CDR3 reads TGTGCCAGCAGCGTACAAGGGGCAGACAATAATTCACCCCTCCACTTT.

The CDR3 region is CASRSEVSPIQYNEQFF. The CDR3 coding sequence is TGTGCCAGCAGATCTGAGGTCTCCCCAATTCAATACAATGAGCAGTTCTTC. This rearrangement joins TRBV5-6 to TRBJ2-1; D remains ambiguous. CDR3 size: 17 residues. Germline V gene lookup returns CDR1 SGHDT and CDR2 YYEEEE. V was pared by 5 bases and J by 4 bases, with 22 bases between.

The chain is built from TRBV10-3 and TRBJ1-1, with D perhaps TRBD1 (6 bases). The V and J ends lost 6 bases and 2 bases respectively, with 19 bases between them. The CDR3 length is 16 residues. Germline V CDR1 and CDR2: ENHRY, SYGVKD. CDR3 coding DNA: TGTGCCATCAGGGAAACAGGGCGAGGAGGAAACACTGAAGCTTTCTTT. The encoded protein is CAIRETGRGGNTEAFF.

CDR3 DNA sequence: TGTGCCAGCTCAGTAGGCAACCAGAGGGAAGCTTTCTTT. Encoded protein: CASSVGNQREAFF. V is TRBV18 and J is TRBJ1-1; D is ambiguous. CDR1 KGHSH and CDR2 LQKENI come from the germline V gene. V gave up 5 bases and J gave up 8 bases, with 15 bases separating them. CDR3 length: 13 amino acids.

V is TRBV11-3 and J is TRBJ2-7; no clear D. V gave up 3 bases and J gave up 7 bases, with 19 bases separating them. Germline assignment: CDR1 SGHNT and CDR2 YENEEA. The CDR3 consists of 15 residues. CDR3 protein: CASSFGTTNPGEQYF. CDR3 DNA sequence: TGTGCCAGCAGCTTCGGCACCACGAATCCCGGGGAGCAGTACTTC.

V usage is TRBV2 and J usage is TRBJ2-1; possible D gene TRBD1, 5 bases. The V gene lost 6 bases and the J gene lost 4 bases, with 10 bases spanning the gap. This CDR3 comprises 13 residues. Per germline, CDR1 SNHLY and CDR2 FYNNEI. CDR3 sequence reads: CASSGHSYNEQFF. CDR3 bases: TGTGCCAGCAGCGGACATAGTTACAATGAGCAGTTCTTC. The full variable domain, in which reference TRBV2 and TRBJ2-1 provide the parts outside the CDR3, is EPEVTQTPSHQVTQMGQEVILRCVPISNHLYFYWYRQILGQKVEFLVSFYNNEISEKSEIFDDQFSVERPDGSNFTLKIRSTKLEDSAMYFCASSGHSYNEQFFGPGTRLTVL.

The gene calls are TRBV6-7 and TRBJ2-5, with TRBD2 matching 8 bases. TRBV6-7 is an ORF; its function is uncertain. Germline trimming cut 0 bases from V and 5 bases from J; bases unmatched to any gene: 8. The CDR3 is 16 amino acids. The CDR3 coding sequence is TGTGCCAGCAGTTACTCGAACGGGAGGGTGAGGGAGACCCAGTACTTC. This sequence encodes CASSYSNGRVRETQYF.

The chain is built from TRBV5-1 and TRBJ2-1; 10 nucleotides match TRBD2. The J segment lost 0 bases and the V segment lost 1 base, leaving 7 bases of the junction unmatched. The CDR3 is made up of 18 amino acids. CDR1 is SGHRS, CDR2 YFSETQ, per germline. Here the CDR3 reads CASSLLASGGSSYNEQFF. CDR3 nucleotides: TGCGCCAGCAGCTTGTTGGCTAGCGGGGGAAGCTCCTACAATGAGCAGTTCTTC.

The chain carries TRBV18 and TRBJ1-1; TRBD1 matches at 8 bases. With 0 bases clipped from V and 1 base from J, the junction kept 7 bases outside the gene matches. The CDR3 contains 17 residues. Germline V CDR1 and CDR2: KGHSH, LQKENI. The CDR3 nucleotides read TGTGCCAGCTCACCACCGGGGATGGGGACAGGGAACACTGAAGCTTTCTTT. Translating it yields CASSPPGMGTGNTEAFF.

The V and J genes are TRBV12-5 and TRBJ1-1; D perhaps matches TRBD1 (5 bases). In germline, CDR1 is LGHNT, CDR2 FRNRAP. With 2 bases removed from V and 2 bases from J, the gap between germline ends came to 6 bases. The CDR3 is 13 residues long. The CDR3 sequence is CASGLTGNTEAFF. The CDR3 nucleotides read TGTGCTAGTGGTTTGACAGGTAACACTGAAGCTTTCTTT.

The V call is TRBV4-1, the J call TRBJ1-2; 8 bases match TRBD1. Per germline, CDR1 MGHRA and CDR2 YSYEKL. This CDR3 spans 16 amino acids. The V segment lost 0 bases and the J segment 8 bases; nucleotides outside the gene matches: 11. In nucleotides, the CDR3 is TGCGCCAGCAGCCAAGATCCCAGGGGGCTCCCTAACGGCTACACCTTC. Residues: CASSQDPRGLPNGYTF.